This T cell receptor beta chain was sequenced for a study of T cell clonotyping in hematopoietic cell transplantation. Across the study: Cytoreduction preceded collection of pretransplant recipient samples.

The method was immunoSEQ multiplex PCR; TCRdb's version includes in-frame clones alone and lacks a portion of them. Among tens of thousands of clones listed, just over 85% were seen once. The time point was: recipient sample about 28 days before transplant, after cytoreduction. As concerns this clone: Antigen specificity is unknown.

Study results and limitations: Graft donor and pretransplant recipient Inverse Simpson Index values predicted broader posttransplant TCR diversity. Few recipient clonotypes overlapped donors; over 95% were de novo at given depth. Cells were unsorted, so CD4 and CD8 contributions were not separated.

Germline CDR1 reads SGDLS; CDR2 reads YYNGEE. The CDR3 is 16 amino acids. V trimming: 5 bases; J trimming: 1 base; junction bases outside the gene matches: 9. The TCR was taken from a man in his 60s with biphenotypic leukemia. Some clones in this sample may be carry-over from other donors' samples. The starting material was peripheral blood mononuclear cells, obtained before stem cell transplant. The chain carries TRBV9 and TRBJ1-2; TRBD1 aligns across 9 bases. The CDR3, as DNA: TGTGCCAGCAGACAAGAGACAGGGGGATATAACTATGGCTACACCTTC. This sequence encodes CASRQETGGYNYGYTF.